The 23 T cell receptor beta chains presented below share a single source sample, sequenced in a study of Graves' ophthalmopathy and Graves' hyperthyroidism. For repertoire sequencing, the TCR beta CDR3 regions were amplified from RNA transcripts. HTBI primers served in a first-round RT-PCR, which a second-round multiplex PCR followed. In TCRdb, the multiplex PCR reads were re-called with MiXCR into one record per CDR3 protein. The repertoire holds about 480,000 distinct CDR3 sequences, with roughly 14% as singletons. The sample consisted of blood. All receptors derive from a woman aged 25 to 39 with Graves' ophthalmopathy.

This clonotype was counted many times. This sequence joins TRBV11-2 and TRBJ1-5; the match to TRBD1 covers 8 bases. Germline-derived CDR1 and CDR2 are SGHAT and FQNNGV. Unmatched junction bases numbered 7, after V lost 4 bases and J lost 2 bases. The CDR3 has 16 amino acids. The CDR3 DNA sequence: TGTGCCAGCAGCTCAGGAGGACAGGGACGCAATCAGCCCCAGCATTTT. Translation: CASSSGGQGRNQPQHF.

This clonotype was seen at least ten times. This chain uses TRBV5-1 with TRBJ1-2; 8 positions agree with TRBD1. CDR3 size: 12 residues. The V gene end was trimmed by 6 bases and the J gene end by 7 bases; junction bases not matched to a gene: 5. Germline assignment: CDR1 SGHRS and CDR2 YFSETQ. The CDR3 sequence is CASKPGGSGYTF. CDR3 bases: TGCGCCAGCAAACCAGGGGGCTCTGGCTACACCTTC.

This clonotype was found many times. V and J are TRBV13 and TRBJ2-7; no firm D call. Germline V gives CDR1 PRHDT, CDR2 FYEKMQ (reference sequence). This CDR3 has 12 amino acids. Trimming left V 0 bases short and J 9 bases short, with 9 bases between. CDR3 coding DNA: TGTGCCAGCAGCTTAGGAAAGACGGGGCAGTACTTC. It translates to CASSLGKTGQYF.

This clonotype was counted ten times or more. The chain employs TRBV4-1 and TRBJ2-2; D may match TRBD1 or TRBD2 (7 bases each). V lost 3 bases and J lost 5, with 19 bases in between. This CDR3 has 17 residues. Germline assignment: CDR1 MGHRA and CDR2 YSYEKL. As DNA, the CDR3 is TGCGCCAGCAGCCAGGCCAGGGGGGGGCTTAGTACCGGGGAGCTGTTTTTT. Translated: CASSQARGGLSTGELFF.

This clonotype was counted a few times. The chain couples TRBV6-1 to TRBJ2-2; 8 nucleotides align to TRBD2. This CDR3 has 15 amino acids. The germline CDR1 and CDR2 sequences are MNHNS and SASEGT. V trimming: 6 bases; J trimming: 8 bases; junction bases outside the gene matches: 11. CDR3 DNA sequence: TGTGCCAGCAGACCGGGCCTCGGGGGGGCAGGGGAGCTGTTTTTT. Amino acids: CASRPGLGGAGELFF.

This clonotype was counted between two and nine times. V is TRBV6-2 or TRBV6-3 and J is TRBJ2-1, with 9 bases matching TRBD2. The trim removed 5 bases at V and 4 bases at J, leaving 6 bases unmatched. Germline loops: CDR1 MNHEY, CDR2 SVGEGT. This CDR3 has 15 amino acids. The CDR3 reads CASSPSGGTYNEQFF. As DNA, the CDR3 is TGTGCCAGCAGTCCGAGCGGGGGGACGTACAATGAGCAGTTCTTC.

This clonotype was observed many times. The chain combines TRBV28 with TRBJ2-7; D uncertain. There are 14 residues in the CDR3. Trimming removed 0 bases from V and 3 bases from J, with 9 bases in between. Germline CDR1 MDHEN, CDR2 SYDVKM. The CDR3 loop reads CASSLWNKIYEQYF. The CDR3 DNA reads TGTGCCAGCAGTTTATGGAATAAGATCTACGAGCAGTACTTC.

In its sample, this clonotype was seen many times. The genes are TRBV6-1 and TRBJ1-2, with D hard to call. The CDR3 sequence is 14 residues long. V was clipped by 1 base and J by 2 bases, with 8 bases between them. Germline V lookup: CDR1 MNHNS, CDR2 SASEGT. Here the CDR3 reads CASSEVGQNYGYTF. DNA of the CDR3: TGTGCCAGCAGTGAAGTCGGGCAGAACTATGGCTACACCTTC.

This clonotype was counted ten times or more. The chain uses TRBV20-1 and TRBJ2-7; 11 bases agree with TRBD1. The V segment lost 0 bases and the J segment 6 bases; nucleotides outside the gene matches: 7. CDR3 length: 15 residues. Germline V gives CDR1 DFQATT, CDR2 SNEGSKA (reference sequence). In DNA form, the CDR3 reads TGCAGTGCTAGAGAATTCCGGGACAGGGGGTCCGAGCAGTACTTC. Amino acids: CSAREFRDRGSEQYF.

The V gene is TRBV9, the J gene TRBJ2-5, with TRBD1 as a possible D gene (6 bases). The germline V and J ends were trimmed by 2 bases and 2 bases, with 10 bases remaining between them. The germline CDR1 and CDR2 sequences are SGDLS and YYNGEE. The CDR3 covers 14 residues. The CDR3, as DNA: TGTGCCAGCAGCGTGGATGGACAGCAAGAGACCCAGTACTTC. It specifies CASSVDGQQETQYF.

This clonotype was seen repeatedly, ten times or more. The DNA of the CDR3 is TGTGCTAGTGGCTTAGACCAGGTCAGGGCTCATCAGCCCCAGCATTTT. It is translated as CASGLDQVRAHQPQHF. The chain recombines TRBV12-5 with TRBJ1-5; D may be TRBD1 (5 bases). There are 16 residues in the CDR3. Trimming pared 6 bases from V and 5 bases from J, leaving 20 bases between. Germline CDR1 reads LGHNT; CDR2 reads FRNRAP.

This clonotype has ten or more counts. V usage is TRBV6-1 and J usage is TRBJ1-2; 10 bases map to TRBD1. The germline V gene has CDR1 MNHNS and CDR2 SASEGT. The V gene end was trimmed by 7 bases and the J gene end by 8 bases; junction bases not matched to a gene: 7. The CDR3 runs 13 residues. The CDR3 here is CASTLGQGNGYTF. The CDR3 DNA reads TGTGCCAGCACATTGGGACAGGGGAACGGCTACACCTTC.

In its sample, this clonotype was seen many times. The gene calls are TRBV28 and TRBJ1-1, with 7 bases lining up with TRBD1. CDR1 MDHEN and CDR2 SYDVKM come from the germline V gene. The CDR3 sequence is 17 residues long. Germline trimming cut 3 bases from V and 4 bases from J; bases unmatched to any gene: 14. In DNA, the CDR3 is TGTGCCAGCAGTTTCTGGGACAGCCGAGAGTGGCGCACTGAAGCTTTCTTT. Its translation: CASSFWDSREWRTEAFF.

The sample holds many counts of this clonotype. V and J are TRBV6-5 and TRBJ1-3; TRBD1 aligns across 8 bases. This CDR3 spans 16 amino acids. The germline V gene has CDR1 MNHEY and CDR2 SVGAGI. Trimming at V came to 4 bases and at J to 0 bases, leaving 5 bases not matched to a gene. The CDR3 protein is CASSSPGTGSGNTIYF. The CDR3 DNA reads TGTGCCAGCAGTTCCCCCGGGACAGGCTCTGGAAACACCATATATTTT.

Notes on this clonotype: The junction differs from germline at one of its ends, possibly a read error. The V call is TRBV6-5, the J call TRBJ2-7; tentatively, D is TRBD2 (5 bases). CDR3 size: 13 residues. CDR1 and CDR2 from the germline V gene are MNHEY and SVGAGI. The CDR3 sequence is CPSSYSGSYEQYF. DNA of the CDR3: TGTCCCAGCAGTTACTCGGGATCCTACGAGCAGTACTTC.

Points on this clonotype: One end of the junction does not line up with germline, which may come from a read error. V gene TRBV7-8 combines with J gene TRBJ2-7, with D possibly being TRBD2 (5 bases). CDR3 length equals 13 residues. Per germline, CDR1 SGHVS and CDR2 FQNEAQ. The CDR3 region is CASSVLGLYDQYF. CDR3 sequence (DNA): TGTGCCAGCAGCGTACTAGGGCTCTACGATCAGTACTTC.

This clonotype was observed at least ten times. This rearrangement joins TRBV19 to TRBJ1-2; the D gene is possibly TRBD1 (5 bases). Trimming shortened V by 3 bases and J by 4 bases, and 15 bases separated the two germline ends. The V gene's germline CDR1 is LNHDA and CDR2 SQIVND (reference sequence). CDR3 length: 15 amino acids. Written as DNA, the CDR3 is TGTGCCAGTAGTATGAGGGGAGGGGACCTCTATGGCTACACCTTC. It encodes CASSMRGGDLYGYTF.

This clonotype was seen ten or more times. The chain links TRBV24-1 to TRBJ1-2; 8 nucleotides agree with TRBD1. The germline CDR1 and CDR2 sequences are KGHDR and SFDVKD. J gave up 5 bases and V 5 bases, and 3 bases lay outside the gene matches. CDR3 length equals 13 residues. The CDR3 bases are TGTGCCACCAGTGCGGGACAGGCTTATGGCTACACCTTC. Its protein product is CATSAGQAYGYTF.

The J gene is TRBJ1-2, the V gene TRBV12-3 or TRBV12-4, with a tentative D call TRBD1 (5 bases). The germline V and J ends were trimmed by 3 bases and 3 bases, with 14 bases remaining between them. The CDR3 contains 15 residues. For the CDR3, the DNA is TGTGCCAGCAGTTTTGGGAGGGACGGGGACTATGGCTACACCTTC. As protein: CASSFGRDGDYGYTF.

This chain joins TRBV12-3 or TRBV12-4 and TRBJ1-5; 8 bases line up with TRBD1. The trim removed 5 bases at V and 9 bases at J, leaving 6 bases unmatched. The CDR3 runs to 13 residues. The CDR3 DNA follows: TGTGCCAGCAGTAGACAGGGGATCAGGCCCCAGCATTTT. This sequence encodes CASSRQGIRPQHF.

This clonotype showed up many times. The DNA for the CDR3 is TGTGCCAGCAGCCCAATGGATTGGGTTTCTAGCGGAGGGGAGACCCAGTACTTC. It yields the protein CASSPMDWVSSGGETQYF. The chain combines TRBV25-1 with TRBJ2-5, with 7 bases that match TRBD2. V lost 6 bases to trimming and J lost 5 bases; unmatched junction nucleotides: 21. Looked up from germline, CDR1 is MGHDK and CDR2 is SYGVNS. The CDR3 is 18 residues long. The entire variable domain, with the rest obtained from reference TRBV25-1 and TRBJ2-5, is as follows: EADIYQTPRYLVIGTGKKITLECSQTMGHDKMYWYQQDPGMELHLIHYSYGVNSTEKGDLSSESTVSRIRTEHFPLTLESARPSHTSQYLCASSPMDWVSSGGETQYFGPGTRLLVL.

This chain connects TRBV11-1 to TRBJ2-2; tentatively, D is TRBD2 (6 bases). The V gene lost 3 bases and the J gene lost 7 bases, with 21 bases spanning the gap. CDR1 and CDR2 (germline): SGHAT, FQDESV (reference sequence). The CDR3 spans 17 residues. As DNA, the CDR3 is TGTGCCAGCAGCTTGGGAGGTGGATCTTACTCGGTCGGGGAGCTGTTTTTT. It yields the protein CASSLGGGSYSVGELFF.

This clonotype was counted at least ten times. This chain uses TRBV28 with TRBJ1-2; TRBD1 matches at 7 bases. Germline trimming cut 6 bases from V and 3 bases from J; bases unmatched to any gene: 4. The CDR3 has 13 amino acids. Germline CDR1 and CDR2: MDHEN and SYDVKM. The DNA of the CDR3 is TGTGCCAGCAGCCCGACAGGGTACTATGGCTACACCTTC. It encodes CASSPTGYYGYTF.